This T cell receptor beta chain was recovered during a study of T cell responses to AZD1222 COVID-19 vaccine. General study results and limits: The span of vaccine-associated CD4 TCRs extended across spike, with dominance at 160-218 and 743-854.

TCRdb's copy holds only in-frame clones and misses some; the assay was immunoSEQ multiplex PCR. The data hold about 120,000 clones, with around 91% observed a single time. In this sample, this clone turned up once. Its target is unknown. The specimen comprised peripheral blood, sampled on day 0 of AZD1222 vaccination. This sequence was found in an adult in good health.

The CDR3 sequence: CSGRGGPFSGYTF. Written as DNA, the CDR3 is TGCAGCGGGCGCGGCGGACCCTTTAGTGGCTACACCTTC. The rearrangement joins TRBV29-1 to TRBJ1-2; D remains ambiguous. In germline, CDR1 is SQVTM, CDR2 ANQGSEA. Trimming removed 7 bases at V and 7 bases at J, with 19 bases between. The CDR3 runs to 13 residues.